Presented here are 21 T cell receptor beta chains from one specimen sequenced in a study of tumor and adjacent non-tumor tissue in lung cancer. This sample's RNA came from whole unsorted tissue. Three rounds of nested PCR, following a modified ARM-PCR protocol, produced the TCRbeta library. One entry per CDR3 protein results from TCRdb running MiXCR on the multiplex PCR reads. The sample has about 85,000 distinct CDR3 sequences; 61% are singletons. Specimen: lung tumor tissue. All receptors derive from a man in his 70s with non-small cell lung cancer.

This clonotype was seen repeatedly, ten times or more. The chain carries TRBV5-1 and TRBJ2-1; D is uncertain. The V gene lost 0 bases and the J gene lost 4 bases, with 5 bases spanning the gap. This CDR3 is built from 13 residues. From germline, CDR1 is SGHRS and CDR2 YFSETQ. CDR3 protein: CASSLVGYNEQFF. The CDR3 DNA sequence: TGCGCCAGCAGCTTGGTAGGGTACAATGAGCAGTTCTTC.

In the case of this clonotype: One end of the junction is discordant with germline, which a read error may explain. J is TRBJ1-2 and V is TRBV4-2; 8 bases map to TRBD1. This CDR3 comprises 16 residues. Germline V gene data show CDR1 as LGHNA and CDR2 as YNFKEQ. The CDR3 nucleotides read TGTGCCAGCAGCCAGTGGACAGGGACCGTCAACTATGGCTACACCTTT. Translated: CASSQWTGTVNYGYTF.

This clonotype was recorded at least ten times. This rearrangement joins TRBV29-1 to TRBJ2-7, with 9 positions matching TRBD1. Germline-derived CDR1 and CDR2 are SQVTM and ANQGSEA. The junction had 8 bases not matched to a gene; V was cut back by 7 bases and J by 4 bases. The CDR3 runs 13 residues. The CDR3 sequence is CSATGQGVYEQYF. The CDR3, as DNA: TGCAGCGCCACGGGACAGGGAGTTTACGAGCAGTACTTC.

Regarding this clonotype: The CDR3 carries no conserved terminal phenylalanine or tryptophan, so it likely arises from a read error. The J gene is TRBJ2-5, the V gene TRBV29-1; D unresolved. Trimming removed 6 bases at V and 0 bases at J, with 14 bases between. CDR3 length: 14 amino acids. The germline V gene has CDR1 SQVTM and CDR2 ANQGSEA. CDR3 amino acids: CSVPAGGNQETQYS. CDR3 bases: TGCAGCGTCCCGGCTGGCGGCAACCAAGAGACCCAGTACTCC.

Note on this clonotype: The junction differs from germline at one of its ends, possibly a read error. This chain connects TRBV5-6 to TRBJ2-7; 7 bases are shared with TRBD1. The CDR3 runs to 15 residues. Germline values: CDR1 SGHDT, CDR2 YYEEEE. The CDR3 DNA follows: TGTGCCAGCAGCGGGGGTTTGGGACAGTTCTACGTGCAGTACTTC. This gives the protein CASSGGLGQFYVQYF.

As for this clonotype: The junction departs from the called germline gene at one end, perhaps through a read error. This sequence joins TRBV11-2 and TRBJ2-5, with 9 bases aligning to TRBD1. CDR1 SGHAT and CDR2 FQNNGV come from the germline V gene. This CDR3 is 14 amino acids long. CDR3 residues: CTSSPTGGIETQCF. CDR3 DNA: TGTACCAGCAGCCCGACAGGGGGGATCGAGACCCAGTGCTTC. Using reference TRBV11-2 and TRBJ2-5 for the parts outside the CDR3, the full variable domain is EAGVAQSPRYKIIEKRQSVAFWCNPISGHATLYWYQQILGQGPKLLIQFQNNGVVDDSQLPKDRFSAERLKGVDSTLKIQPAKLEDSAVYLCTSSPTGGIETQCFGPGTRLLVL.

The table lists this clonotype with many counts. The chain uses TRBV4-1 and TRBJ1-1, with D possibly being TRBD1 (5 bases). The V and J ends lost 4 bases and 6 bases respectively, with 27 bases between them. Germline lookup yields CDR1 MGHRA and CDR2 YSYEKL. CDR3 length equals 18 residues. CDR3 sequence: CASSRGDAGRNLGAEAFF. The CDR3 nucleotides read TGCGCCAGCAGCCGAGGGGATGCGGGACGCAACCTGGGGGCTGAAGCTTTCTTT.

This clonotype turned up a few times. This chain uses TRBV6-6 with TRBJ2-7; 9 bases are shared with TRBD1. CDR3 length: 13 amino acids. With 8 bases clipped from V and 6 bases from J, the junction kept 8 bases outside the gene matches. Germline CDR1 reads MNHNY; CDR2 reads SVGAGI (reference sequence). CDR3 nucleotides: TGTGCCAGCTGTTCCGGGACAGGGAGCGAGCAGTACTTC. This translates into CASCSGTGSEQYF.

This clonotype was detected a few times. Possible read error: a much larger clone is one base away. The rearrangement joins TRBV20-1 to TRBJ2-5, with no clear D. This CDR3 comprises 13 residues. V shed 2 bases and J shed 5 bases, with 12 bases lying between them. Germline V lookup: CDR1 DFQATT, CDR2 SNEGSKA (reference sequence). The CDR3 loop reads CSARPKGRETQYF. The CDR3 bases are TGCAGTGCTAGACCCAAGGGAAGGGAGACCCAGTACTTC.

This clonotype was observed many times. The gene calls are TRBV29-1 and TRBJ1-3; D uncertain. The CDR3 loop spans 12 amino acids. In germline, CDR1 is SQVTM, CDR2 ANQGSEA. Trimming shortened V by 6 bases and J by 4 bases, and 10 bases separated the two germline ends. The CDR3 nucleotides read TGCAGCGTGGCCTTACAAGGAAACACCATATATTTT. Its translation: CSVALQGNTIYF.

This clonotype was observed many times. This chain connects TRBV6-5 to TRBJ1-5; perhaps TRBD1 as D (5 bases). V lost 8 bases and J lost 0, with 5 bases in between. Germline V gives CDR1 MNHEY, CDR2 SVGAGI. This CDR3 contains 12 residues. The CDR3 coding sequence is TGTGCCAGCGGGGGTAGCAATCAGCCCCAGCATTTT. Its protein is CASGGSNQPQHF.

This clonotype came up a few times. V and J are TRBV20-1 and TRBJ2-5; D is perhaps TRBD2 (7 bases). The CDR3 covers 15 residues. The germline V and J ends were trimmed by 3 bases and 5 bases, with 19 bases remaining between them. Germline V gene data show CDR1 as DFQATT and CDR2 as SNEGSKA (reference sequence). The CDR3 is CSARRGGSSDETQYF. CDR3 in DNA: TGCAGTGCTAGGAGGGGGGGCTCTTCAGACGAGACCCAGTACTTC.

This clonotype came up a few times. Possible read error: a much larger clone is one base away. The chain recombines TRBV20-1 with TRBJ2-1, with 10 bases that match TRBD1. CDR3 length equals 13 residues. Germline V gene data show CDR1 as DFQATT and CDR2 as SNEGSKA (reference sequence). The CDR3 nucleotides are TGCAGTGCAACCGGGACAGGGGTCAATAAGCAGTTCTTC. Its protein is CSATGTGVNKQFF.

This clonotype was counted ten times or more. The CDR3 here is CASRGTGGGQPQHF. The CDR3 coding sequence is TGTGCCAGCAGGGGGACAGGGGGCGGTCAGCCCCAGCATTTT. The chain employs TRBV6-1 and TRBJ1-5; 12 bases are a match to TRBD1. Germline trimming cut 6 bases from V and 6 bases from J; bases unmatched to any gene: 3. CDR3 length equals 14 residues. The germline gives CDR1 MNHNS, CDR2 SASEGT.

As concerns this clonotype: A much larger clone is a single base away; this may be a read error. The V gene is TRBV7-9, the J gene TRBJ2-1, with TRBD1 identical over 9 bases. The CDR3 loop spans 16 amino acids. Germline CDR1 reads SEHNR; CDR2 reads FQNEAQ (reference sequence). The CDR3 DNA reads TGTGTCAGCAGCCCCCGGATGGACAGGGGAAAGAATGAGCAGTTCTTC. Amino acid sequence: CVSSPRMDRGKNEQFF.

This clonotype has a count of ten or more. The V and J genes are TRBV5-5 and TRBJ1-1; 10 positions agree with TRBD1. Germline V gene lookup returns CDR1 SGHKS and CDR2 YYEKEE (reference sequence). CDR3 length: 15 amino acids. V shed 5 bases and J 5 bases; nucleotides not matched to a gene: 9. The CDR3 DNA reads as TGTGCCAGCAGATATGACAGGGGGCGCTGGACTGAAGCTTTCTTT. Amino acids: CASRYDRGRWTEAFF.

This clonotype was counted at least ten times. J is TRBJ1-4 and V is TRBV29-1, with a tentative D call TRBD1 (6 bases). Trimming stripped 7 bases from V and 7 bases from J, with 16 bases between. CDR1 and CDR2 from the germline V gene are SQVTM and ANQGSEA. The CDR3 is 13 amino acids. The CDR3 bases are TGCAGCGCCTTGGACAGCCGGACTGAAAAACTGTTTTTT. Its translation: CSALDSRTEKLFF.

As to this clonotype: A read error is likely, as this CDR3 ends without the conserved phenylalanine or tryptophan. Because the CDR3's place on the DNA is in doubt, the DNA is left out and the CDR3 is given as listed by TCRdb. The chain is built from TRBV11-1 and TRBJ2-5; the tabulated D call, TRBD1, remains unverified against the DNA. The CDR3 is made up of 14 amino acids, end residues included. Germline CDR1 reads SGHAT; CDR2 reads FQDESV (reference sequence). CDR3 amino acids: CASTRGDPQETQYS.

This clonotype was recorded once. At one of its ends the junction is not consistent with the germline gene, which may arise from a read error. The rearrangement joins TRBV6-2 or TRBV6-3 to TRBJ1-1; TRBD1 matches at 7 bases. Germline values: CDR1 MNHEY, CDR2 SVGEGT. The CDR3 is 15 residues long. CDR3 sequence reads: CAGSSRRQGNTEAFF. CDR3 in DNA: TGTGCCGGCAGTTCTAGGCGACAGGGGAACACTGAAGCTTTCTTT.

This clonotype was seen repeatedly, ten times or more. The chain employs TRBV6-5 and TRBJ2-1, with D possibly matching TRBD2 (7 bases). CDR3 length: 16 residues. V was cut by 2 bases and J by 3 bases, with 14 bases left in between. Germline CDR1 is MNHEY and CDR2 is SVGAGI. The DNA for the CDR3 is TGTGCCAGCAGTTACAATGGACTAGGGGGCTACAATGAGCAGTTCTTC. Translating gives CASSYNGLGGYNEQFF.

In the case of this clonotype: At one end the junction does not follow the germline gene, possibly because of a read error. This chain connects TRBV4-1 to TRBJ2-7; the match to TRBD1 covers 10 bases. Per the germline V gene, CDR1 is MGHRA and CDR2 is YSYEKL. The CDR3 loop spans 13 amino acids. The CDR3: CANSLGQGDEQYF. CDR3 DNA sequence: TGCGCCAACAGCCTTGGACAGGGGGACGAGCAGTACTTC.